This T cell receptor beta chain was identified in a study of CD8 T cells in Susac syndrome. The CDR3 is 14 residues long. Germline V gene data show CDR1 as MNHEY and CDR2 as SMNVEV (reference sequence). The germline V and J ends were trimmed by 4 bases and 3 bases, with 12 bases remaining between them. Random hexamers served to reverse transcribe roughly 0.5 to 1 ug RNA. TCRdb recomputed calls from the immunoSEQ multiplex PCR reads with MiXCR, one row per CDR3 protein. The table records some 70,000 distinct CDR3 sequences, about 94% of them present only once. The J gene is TRBJ1-2, the V gene TRBV27; no definite D call. Specimen: CD8+ T cells from PBMCs. This clonotype originated in a human donor with multiple sclerosis. DNA for the CDR3: TGTGCCAGCAGTTCCTCGGACCGATACTATGGCTACACCTTC. This encodes CASSSSDRYYGYTF.